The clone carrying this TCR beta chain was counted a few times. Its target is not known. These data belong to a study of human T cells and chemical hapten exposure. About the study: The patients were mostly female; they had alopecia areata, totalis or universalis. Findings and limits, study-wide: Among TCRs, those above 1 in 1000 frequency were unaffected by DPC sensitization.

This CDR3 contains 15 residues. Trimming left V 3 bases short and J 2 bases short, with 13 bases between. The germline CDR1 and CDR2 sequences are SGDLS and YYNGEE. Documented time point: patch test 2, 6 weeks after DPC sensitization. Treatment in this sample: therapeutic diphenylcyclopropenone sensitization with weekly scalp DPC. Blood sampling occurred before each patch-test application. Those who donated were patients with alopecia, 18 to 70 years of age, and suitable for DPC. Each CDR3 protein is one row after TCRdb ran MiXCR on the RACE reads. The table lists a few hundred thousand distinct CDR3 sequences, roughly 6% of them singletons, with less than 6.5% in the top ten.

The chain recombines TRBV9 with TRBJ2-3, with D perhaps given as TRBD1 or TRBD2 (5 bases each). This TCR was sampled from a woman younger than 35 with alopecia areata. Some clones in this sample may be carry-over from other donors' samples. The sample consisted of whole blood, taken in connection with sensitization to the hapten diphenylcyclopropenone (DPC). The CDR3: CASSGDLPYTDTQYF. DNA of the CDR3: TGTGCCAGCAGCGGGGACCTCCCTTACACAGATACGCAGTATTTT.